These T cell receptor beta chains were read from a single sample in a study of blood T cell repertoires in COVID-19. Sequencing used immunoSEQ multiplex PCR; TCRdb keeps in-frame clones, though not all of them. Among 150,000 to 200,000 clones, roughly 80% were seen once, and the ten largest hold 6.5% to 9%. Source material: peripheral blood. The receptors shown here come from a woman aged 40 to 50 with COVID-19, enrolled during active disease. The CDR3 runs from the conserved cysteine through the conserved F or W. Fields, in order: D gene, clone size, V gene, J gene, CDR3 protein, CDR3 DNA. The D gene is left open where the match is weak. Some rows have no size entry. The others give once, few or many, or a class for an expanded clone.

>TRBD1|NA|TRBV11-3|TRBJ1-2
CASSPKETGGRGYTF
TGTGCCAGCAGCCCCAAGGAGACAGGGGGCAGGGGCTACACCTTC
>TRBD1|NA|TRBV6-5|TRBJ1-2
CASSRLTGGKVGYTF
TGTGCCAGCAGCCGACTCACAGGGGGCAAGGTTGGCTACACCTTC
>NA|NA|TRBV21-1|TRBJ1-3
CASSKGGSETGGNTIYF
TGTGCCAGCAGCAAAGGAGGTTCAGAGACTGGTGGAAACACCATATATTTT
>TRBD1|NA|TRBV6-5|TRBJ1-2
CASSKQGWGGYTF
TGTGCCAGCAGCAAACAGGGGTGGGGTGGCTACACCTTC
>NA|NA|TRBV27|TRBJ2-2
CASRGTANTGELFF
TGTGCCAGCAGAGGGACTGCGAACACCGGGGAGCTGTTTTTT
>TRBD1|NA|TRBV5-4|TRBJ2-2
CASSLQGSTNTGELFF
TGTGCCAGCAGCTTACAGGGGTCAACGAACACCGGGGAGCTGTTTTTT
>TRBD1|NA|TRBV28|TRBJ1-2
CASSTGTETGYYGYTF
TGTGCCAGCAGTACGGGGACAGAGACAGGATATTATGGCTACACCTTC
>NA|NA|TRBV11-2|TRBJ2-7
CASSFLQGSYEQYF
TGTGCCAGCAGCTTTTTACAGGGTAGCTACGAGCAGTACTTC
>NA|NA|TRBV27|TRBJ1-6
CASSTGGTPLHF
TGTGCCAGCTCAACCGGGGGAACACCCCTCCACTTT
>NA|NA|TRBV5-4|TRBJ1-3
CASSLEGRSSGNTIYF
TGTGCCAGCAGCTTGGAGGGGAGGAGCTCTGGAAACACCATATATTTT
>TRBD2|few|TRBV27|TRBJ2-7
CASSRRLAGGREQYF
TGTGCCAGCAGTAGGCGACTAGCGGGAGGAAGAGAGCAGTACTTC
>NA|NA|TRBV19|TRBJ2-5
CATRPGEVATQYF
TGTGCTACCAGACCGGGGGAGGTTGCGACCCAGTACTTC
>NA|once|TRBV9|TRBJ1-2
CASSVATAPQENNPNYGYTF
TGTGCCAGCAGCGTAGCCACAGCCCCACAGGAAAATAACCCTAACTATGGCTACACCTTC
>NA|NA|TRBV4-1|TRBJ1-2
CASSQESYGYTF
TGCGCCAGCAGCCAAGAGAGCTATGGCTACACCTTC
>NA|NA|TRBV7-9|TRBJ1-1
CASSLTNTEAFF
TGTGCCAGCAGCTTAACTAACACTGAAGCTTTCTTT
>TRBD1|NA|TRBV29-1|TRBJ2-7
CSGLDRAGEQYF
TGCAGCGGGTTGGACAGGGCGGGAGAGCAGTACTTC
>TRBD1|NA|TRBV7-8|TRBJ2-2
CAHPVAGGNTGELFF
TGTGCCCACCCGGTGGCAGGGGGCAACACCGGGGAGCTGTTTTTT
>TRBD1|NA|TRBV18|TRBJ1-4
CASSPTGFGEKLFF
TGTGCCAGCTCACCGACAGGGTTCGGTGAAAAACTGTTTTTT
>NA|NA|TRBV2|TRBJ1-2
CASRDRRGGGYTF
TGTGCCAGCAGGGACCGCCGGGGTGGCGGCTACACCTTC
>NA|NA|TRBV6-2/TRBV6-3|TRBJ2-3
CASSYFARSTDTQYF
TGTGCCAGCAGTTACTTTGCTAGAAGCACAGATACGCAGTATTTT
>NA|NA|TRBV9|TRBJ2-1
CASSVATASYNEQFF
TGTGCCAGCAGCGTCGCTACAGCCTCCTACAATGAGCAGTTCTTC
>NA|NA|TRBV30|TRBJ2-1
CAWSVHRRAGEQFF
TGTGCCTGGAGTGTACATAGGCGGGCTGGTGAGCAGTTCTTC
>TRBD1|NA|TRBV19|TRBJ1-5
CASSTEPGQGMYQPQHF
TGTGCCAGTAGTACCGAACCGGGACAGGGTATGTATCAGCCCCAGCATTTT
>NA|NA|TRBV13|TRBJ2-7
CASMEAGRINYEQYF
TGTGCCAGCATGGAGGCAGGTCGGATAAATTACGAGCAGTACTTC
>NA|NA|TRBV28|TRBJ1-5
CASSPQINQPQHF
TGTGCCAGCAGTCCCCAGATCAACCAGCCCCAGCATTTT
>NA|NA|TRBV29-1|TRBJ2-6
CSVQNSGANVLTF
TGCAGCGTTCAAAACTCTGGGGCCAACGTCCTGACTTTC
>TRBD1|NA|TRBV5-8|TRBJ2-7
CASSPMPGQGRSYEQYF
TGTGCCAGCAGCCCAATGCCCGGACAGGGGCGCTCCTACGAGCAGTACTTC
>NA|NA|TRBV28|TRBJ2-3
CASSLLVASDTQYF
TGTGCCAGCAGTTTACTTGTAGCTTCGGATACGCAGTATTTT
>NA|NA|TRBV7-9|TRBJ1-2
CASSSIREDGYTF
TGTGCCAGCAGCTCCATCAGGGAGGATGGCTACACCTTC
>NA|few|TRBV19|TRBJ1-5
CASSIGRVSNQPQHF
TGTGCCAGTAGTATCGGCCGGGTTAGCAATCAGCCCCAGCATTTT
>TRBD2|NA|TRBV5-4|TRBJ2-1
CASSLGGGSRENEQFF
TGTGCCAGCAGCTTGGGTGGCGGGAGCAGGGAGAATGAGCAGTTCTTC
>NA|NA|TRBV9|TRBJ2-1
CASSPESAGLRNEQFF
TGTGCCAGCAGCCCGGAAAGTGCGGGATTAAGGAATGAGCAGTTCTTC
>NA|NA|TRBV2|TRBJ1-6
CASSEGGESPLHF
TGTGCCAGCAGTGAAGGCGGCGAATCGCCCCTCCACTTT
>TRBD1|few|TRBV6-5|TRBJ2-1
CASSAADRLWSEQFF
TGTGCCAGCAGCGCGGCGGACAGGCTGTGGAGTGAGCAGTTCTTC
>TRBD2|NA|TRBV10-3|TRBJ2-1
CAISGPSGAKGGAGYNEQFF
TGTGCCATCAGTGGGCCTAGCGGTGCAAAGGGAGGCGCGGGGTACAATGAGCAGTTCTTC
>NA|NA|TRBV7-2|TRBJ2-1
CASSLGLRKQFF
TGTGCCAGCAGCTTAGGACTTCGGAAGCAGTTCTTC
>TRBD1|NA|TRBV29-1|TRBJ2-7
CSVEINRGSYEQYF
TGCAGCGTCGAGATAAACAGGGGATCCTACGAGCAGTACTTC
>NA|NA|TRBV28|TRBJ1-5
CASGVLGAWGQPQHF
TGTGCCAGCGGGGTTCTTGGGGCATGGGGTCAGCCCCAGCATTTT
>TRBD2|NA|TRBV7-3|TRBJ2-1
CASSLQSGRAGYEQFF
TGTGCCAGCAGCTTACAAAGCGGGAGGGCCGGTTATGAGCAGTTCTTC
>NA|NA|TRBV5-4|TRBJ2-7
CASSFGQPSSYEQYF
TGTGCCAGCAGCTTTGGGCAGCCGAGCTCCTACGAGCAGTACTTC
>NA|NA|TRBV7-2|TRBJ1-5
CASSVQGYDNQPQHF
TGTGCCAGCAGCGTCCAGGGGTATGACAATCAGCCCCAGCATTTT
>TRBD2|once|TRBV7-9|TRBJ2-1
CASSPGASGIRQFF
TGTGCCAGCAGCCCCGGGGCTAGCGGGATCCGGCAGTTCTTC
>NA|NA|TRBV14|TRBJ2-3
CASSHGAKPSSDTQYF
TGTGCCAGCAGCCATGGGGCCAAACCGTCATCAGATACGCAGTATTTT
>NA|NA|TRBV19|TRBJ2-1
CASSNSGTSYNEQFF
TGTGCCAGTAGTAATAGTGGGACTTCCTACAATGAGCAGTTCTTC
>TRBD1|NA|TRBV5-3|TRBJ2-4
CARSLFYLVTGGSGNIQYF
TGTGCCAGAAGCTTGTTCTACCTGGTGACAGGGGGCTCCGGCAACATTCAGTACTTC
>NA|NA|TRBV27|TRBJ1-2
CASSSQGYYGYTF
TGTGCCAGCAGTTCTCAGGGCTACTATGGCTACACCTTC
>NA|NA|TRBV28|TRBJ1-2
CASSSPGYTF
TGTGCCAGCAGTTCCCCGGGCTACACCTTC
>NA|many|TRBV6-5|TRBJ1-3
CASRLGNTIYF
TGTGCCAGCAGACTTGGAAACACCATATATTTT
>NA|few|TRBV7-9|TRBJ2-2
CASSLSGQHRTGELFF
TGTGCCAGCAGCTTAAGCGGGCAGCACAGGACCGGGGAGCTGTTTTTT
>TRBD1|NA|TRBV5-5|TRBJ1-4
CASRAGTGYEKLFF
TGTGCCAGCAGGGCCGGGACAGGGTATGAAAAACTGTTTTTT
>TRBD1|NA|TRBV7-8|TRBJ2-7
CASNRDRGYEQYF
TGTGCCAGCAACCGGGACAGGGGCTACGAGCAGTACTTC
>NA|NA|TRBV18|TRBJ2-1
CASSPGGQFSYNEQFF
TGTGCCAGCTCCCCCGGGGGGCAGTTCTCCTACAATGAGCAGTTCTTC
>TRBD2|NA|TRBV5-4|TRBJ2-1
CASSLGLAGSSNEQFF
TGTGCCAGCAGCCTGGGACTAGCGGGCTCATCGAATGAGCAGTTCTTC
>NA|NA|TRBV28|TRBJ2-2
CASSSDSSFVGYTGELFF
TGTGCCAGCAGTTCGGACTCCTCCTTTGTCGGTTACACCGGGGAGCTGTTTTTT
>NA|NA|TRBV11-2|TRBJ1-5
CASSLVLGHQPQHF
TGTGCCAGCAGCTTAGTCCTGGGCCATCAGCCCCAGCATTTT
>TRBD1|once|TRBV27|TRBJ1-6
CASSSQQGGNSPLHF
TGTGCCAGCAGTTCGCAACAGGGGGGGAATTCACCCCTCCACTTT
>NA|NA|TRBV28|TRBJ2-2
CASSPSGLASWDTGELFF
TGTGCCAGCAGCCCCAGTGGTCTAGCGAGTTGGGACACCGGGGAGCTGTTTTTT